The entry below describes one T cell receptor (beta chain). The antigen is unknown. Among the patients, none had received any treatment before thyroid surgery. Authors' data handling: Across clinicopathological groups, CDR3 differences served as the basis for building a distant-metastasis classifier for papillary thyroid cancer. From the PCR reads, TCRdb re-called clones with MiXCR. Here the V and J calls rest on TCRdb's processing, not on the authors' analysis. The table lists over 50,000 clones, almost 30% of them singletons. The sample is drawn from a study of metastatic and nonmetastatic thyroid tumors. Background on the study: Where malignant and benign thyroid patients were concerned, repertoires were compared across blood and tumor or nodule tissue. The study, taken as a whole, reports: Reported TCR beta diversity, measured in blood and tumor, was significantly higher for malignant thyroid tumors than for benign nodules.

The germline V gene has CDR1 LNHDA and CDR2 SQIVND (reference sequence). V lost 5 bases, J lost 7 bases, and 12 bases lay in between. The CDR3 totals 13 residues. J is TRBJ1-5 and V is TRBV19; D ambiguous. The sample taken for sequencing was blood. The source is a female donor with papillary thyroid cancer or a benign thyroid nodule (not recorded which). Some clones in this sample may be carry-over from other donors' samples. The CDR3 DNA sequence: TGTGCCAGTAGTGTCAGGTCTTTCCAGCCCCAGCATTTT. It encodes CASSVRSFQPQHF.